These 22 T cell receptor beta chains came from one sample sequenced in a study of shared clonotypes between healthy human individuals. Clones were sequenced by immunoSEQ multiplex PCR, and TCRdb holds only the in-frame ones, with some missing. The profile shows about 1.5 million clones, approximately 98% of them singletons. The sequenced sample consisted of naive CD4+ T cells sorted from blood. Indicated subset: CD45RA+ positively selected. Receptors were obtained from a man aged 30 to 39 in good health.

This rearrangement joins TRBV9 to TRBJ2-1, with 10 bases identical to TRBD2. Germline-derived CDR1 and CDR2 are SGDLS and YYNGEE. The CDR3 runs to 15 residues. The J segment lost 8 bases and the V segment lost 0 bases, leaving 5 bases of the junction unmatched. CDR3 sequence: CASSVAGTSDYEQFF. The CDR3 DNA reads as TGTGCCAGCAGCGTAGCAGGGACTAGCGACTATGAGCAGTTCTTC.

The chain carries TRBV5-5 and TRBJ1-1, with 7 positions matching TRBD1. The CDR3 has 16 residues. With 0 bases clipped from V and 2 bases from J, the junction kept 7 bases outside the gene matches. The germline V gene has CDR1 SGHKS and CDR2 YYEKEE (reference sequence). For the CDR3, the DNA is TGTGCCAGCAGCTTGGCCAGACAGGGAAACAACACTGAAGCTTTCTTT. Its translation is CASSLARQGNNTEAFF. The complete variable domain, with remaining parts taken from reference TRBV5-5 and TRBJ1-1, reads DAGVTQSPTHLIKTRGQQVTLRCSPISGHKSVSWYQQVLGQGPQFIFQYYEKEERGRGNFPDRFSARQFPNYSSELNVNALLLGDSALYLCASSLARQGNNTEAFFGQGTRLTVV.

The CDR3 region is CASSPGGGSGRTTINTQYF. CDR3 bases: TGCGCCAGCAGCCCCGGAGGAGGTAGCGGGAGGACCACCATAAATACGCAGTATTTT. V usage is TRBV5-1 and J usage is TRBJ2-3; 10 positions match TRBD2. Germline V gene sequence: CDR1 SGHRS, CDR2 YFSETQ. The CDR3 loop spans 19 amino acids. The V gene end was trimmed by 4 bases and the J gene end by 7 bases; junction bases not matched to a gene: 21.

The V gene is TRBV30, the J gene TRBJ2-7; 11 positions agree with TRBD2. The CDR3 loop spans 15 amino acids. The V segment lost 4 bases and the J segment 5 bases; nucleotides outside the gene matches: 10. The germline CDR1 and CDR2 sequences are GTSNPN and SVGIG (reference sequence). CDR3 in amino acids: CAWTLSGRAFHEQYF. As DNA, the CDR3 is TGTGCCTGGACCCTTAGCGGGAGGGCCTTCCACGAGCAGTACTTC.

The chain is built from TRBV7-8 and TRBJ1-5; D possibly corresponds to TRBD1 (6 bases). The germline V gene encodes CDR1 SGHVS and CDR2 FQNEAQ. The V gene lost 5 bases and the J gene lost 5 bases, with 16 bases spanning the gap. The CDR3 length is 15 residues. Here the CDR3 reads CASSPRLQGHQPQHF. CDR3 bases: TGTGCCAGCAGCCCCCGTTTGCAGGGGCATCAGCCCCAGCATTTT.

The V gene is TRBV2, the J gene TRBJ2-7; tentatively, D is TRBD2 (6 bases). The CDR3 loop spans 16 amino acids. The germline CDR1 and CDR2 sequences are SNHLY and FYNNEI. Trimming stripped 1 base from V and 2 bases from J, with 15 bases between. The CDR3 DNA follows: TGTGCCAGCAGTGAAGAGGAGGGCCGATTTACCTACGAGCAGTACTTC. Translated, it gives CASSEEEGRFTYEQYF.

The chain is built from TRBV19 and TRBJ1-5; D perhaps matches TRBD1 (5 bases). Germline V gene data show CDR1 as LNHDA and CDR2 as SQIVND (reference sequence). V shed 7 bases and J shed 7 bases, with 23 bases lying between them. The CDR3 totals 16 residues. The CDR3 coding sequence is TGTGCCAGTACCATGGGGACGGGCAGGGTCCGGCAGCCCCAGCATTTT. This gives the protein CASTMGTGRVRQPQHF.

J is TRBJ2-1 and V is TRBV10-3; 7 bases match TRBD2. Looked up from germline, CDR1 is ENHRY and CDR2 is SYGVKD. The junction had 11 bases not matched to a gene; V was cut back by 10 bases and J by 8 bases. This CDR3 contains 13 residues. The CDR3 region has the DNA TGTGCCACCAACGTGCGGGAGAGCGATGAGCAGTTCTTC. This gives the protein CATNVRESDEQFF.

J is TRBJ2-2 and V is TRBV27; 9 bases are a match to TRBD1. The CDR3 has 16 residues. Trimming at V came to 6 bases and at J to 5 bases, leaving 10 bases not matched to a gene. Germline values: CDR1 MNHEY, CDR2 SMNVEV (reference sequence). This chain's CDR3 is CASRRPGDRVTGELFF. CDR3 DNA: TGTGCCAGCAGACGTCCCGGGGACAGGGTTACCGGGGAGCTGTTTTTT.

The rearrangement links TRBV28 to TRBJ1-1, with a weak D call TRBD1 (5 bases). The germline gives CDR1 MDHEN, CDR2 SYDVKM. The CDR3 length is 13 residues. The V gene lost 2 bases and the J gene lost 7 bases, with 11 bases spanning the gap. The CDR3 sequence is CASSLPGLSEAFF. The CDR3 nucleotides read TGTGCCAGCAGTTTACCAGGGCTCAGTGAAGCTTTCTTT.

The chain recombines TRBV20-1 with TRBJ2-2; D is ambiguous. Per the germline V gene, CDR1 is DFQATT and CDR2 is SNEGSKA (reference sequence). CDR3 length: 11 amino acids. The V gene lost 7 bases and the J gene lost 3 bases, with 6 bases spanning the gap. CDR3 DNA sequence: TGCAGTGTTGCTGACACCGGGGAGCTGTTTTTT. Protein product: CSVADTGELFF.

The J gene is TRBJ2-7, the V gene TRBV7-6, with TRBD2 identical over 10 bases. Germline CDR1 SGHVS, CDR2 FNYEAQ. The CDR3 contains 17 residues. With 2 bases clipped from V and 1 base from J, the junction kept 8 bases outside the gene matches. The CDR3 DNA follows: TGTGCCAGCAGCTTACTGCTAGCGGGAGCCAGTTCCTACGAGCAGTACTTC. This codes for CASSLLLAGASSYEQYF.

J is TRBJ1-3 and V is TRBV29-1; D ambiguous. From germline, CDR1 is SQVTM and CDR2 ANQGSEA. V lost 7 bases, J lost 1 base, and 14 bases lay in between. There are 14 residues in the CDR3. The CDR3 nucleotides read TGCAGCGCATCGACGAGGCAGTCTGGAAACACCATATATTTT. Translating gives CSASTRQSGNTIYF.

V is TRBV5-1 and J is TRBJ1-1; weak D call: TRBD1 (5 bases). This CDR3 is 13 amino acids long. The germline gives CDR1 SGHRS, CDR2 YFSETQ. V was trimmed by 2 bases and J by 7 bases, leaving 12 bases between them. The CDR3 DNA sequence: TGCGCCAGCAGCTTCATGGACACATATGAAGCTTTCTTT. It is translated as CASSFMDTYEAFF.

In DNA, the CDR3 is TGTGCCAGCTCACCCCTTGTGGCTAGCGGCGCGAACACCGGGGAGCTGTTTTTT. Translating it yields CASSPLVASGANTGELFF. The chain uses TRBV18 and TRBJ2-2; 7 nucleotides line up with TRBD2. V lost 3 bases, J lost 0 bases, and 10 bases stayed unmatched. CDR1 and CDR2 (germline): KGHSH, LQKENI. The CDR3 has 18 amino acids.

This clone appeared a single time. The J gene is TRBJ2-5, the V gene TRBV11-2, with TRBD2 matching over 8 bases. V was clipped by 5 bases and J by 2 bases; unmatched bases: 10. The CDR3 is made up of 16 amino acids. Per the germline V gene, CDR1 is SGHAT and CDR2 is FQNNGV. The CDR3 DNA sequence: TGTGCCAGCAGCCTGGCAAGACTAGCGACACAAGAGACCCAGTACTTC. It yields the protein CASSLARLATQETQYF.

In its sample, this clone was seen once. A much larger clone is a single base away; this may be a read error. Other nucleotide sequences in the sample specify the same CDR3. The chain uses TRBV5-1 and TRBJ2-5; D gene uncertain. The ends were cut back, 3 bases at V and 4 bases at J, with 4 bases in the middle. This CDR3 is built from 11 residues. The germline CDR1 and CDR2 sequences are SGHRS and YFSETQ. CDR3 coding DNA: TGCGCCAGCAGCTGGGGAGAGACCCAGTACTTC. Amino acid sequence: CASSWGETQYF.

This sequence joins TRBV2 and TRBJ1-5, with TRBD1 as a possible D gene (5 bases). Trimming cost V 6 bases and J 3 bases, with 15 bases left between them. The CDR3 is made up of 15 amino acids. The V gene's germline CDR1 is SNHLY and CDR2 FYNNEI. CDR3 DNA sequence: TGTGCCAGCAGCTTTCCGGGACCGAACAATCAGCCCCAGCATTTT. It codes for CASSFPGPNNQPQHF.

V usage is TRBV9 and J usage is TRBJ2-3; D perhaps matches TRBD2 (5 bases). The CDR3 is 16 amino acids. The germline V and J ends were trimmed by 0 bases and 6 bases, with 17 bases remaining between them. Germline CDR1 SGDLS, CDR2 YYNGEE. CDR3 bases: TGTGCCAGCAGCGTAGGGAGAACGGGGATCGGGGATACGCAGTATTTT. Amino acids: CASSVGRTGIGDTQYF. Variable domain in full (rest from reference TRBV9 and TRBJ2-3): DSGVTQTPKHLITATGQRVTLRCSPRSGDLSVYWYQQSLDQGLQFLIQYYNGEERAKGNILERFSAQQFPDLHSELNLSSLELGDSALYFCASSVGRTGIGDTQYFGPGTRLTVL.

V usage is TRBV6-4 and J usage is TRBJ2-7, with 7 positions matching TRBD2. Per the germline V gene, CDR1 is MRHNA and CDR2 is SNTAGT. The CDR3 consists of 17 residues. The V and J ends lost 4 bases and 0 bases, in that order; junction bases with no gene match: 12. For the CDR3, the DNA is TGTGCCAGCAGTGTGAGGTCTTGGGCGGGAGCCTCCTACGAGCAGTACTTC. Translated: CASSVRSWAGASYEQYF.

A single count supports this clone. J is TRBJ1-1 and V is TRBV9; D gene ambiguous. The CDR3 consists of 13 residues. Germline V gene data show CDR1 as SGDLS and CDR2 as YYNGEE. Between the trimmed V and J ends, which lost 2 bases and 4 bases, there was a span of 9 bases. The CDR3 nucleotides read TGTGCCAGCAGCGTGAATATAGCCACTGAAGCTTTCTTT. It translates to CASSVNIATEAFF.

The chain recombines TRBV18 with TRBJ1-5, with 8 bases aligning to TRBD1. The CDR3 contains 15 residues. The germline V gene encodes CDR1 KGHSH and CDR2 LQKENI. The V gene end was trimmed by 3 bases and the J gene end by 5 bases; junction bases not matched to a gene: 6. CDR3 in DNA: TGTGCCAGCTCACCTATACAGGGGGGACATCAGCCCCAGCATTTT. Its translation: CASSPIQGGHQPQHF.